Here is one T cell receptor beta chain with its context. No cognate antigen has been identified for it. One base away lies a much larger clone, so this may be a sequencing read error. TCR repertoires of sorted CD4+ and CD8+ blood T cells from severe aplastic anemia patients and healthy subjects were deep-sequenced in the study. Ficoll-Paque density gradient centrifugation was used to isolate peripheral blood mononuclear cells. Before DNA extraction, CD4+ and CD8+ T cells were sorted by FACS or by magnetic beads. Profiling of TCR beta VDJ combinations and CDR3 sequences used genomic DNA as the template. An Illumina HiSeq 2000 was the platform used for TCR repertoire sequencing. The authors' analysis ran thus. TRBV/TRBJ rearrangement plots, CDR3 size and DJ length profiles, and Simpson's diversity index were used to evaluate the repertoires. The most abundant DNA sequence in the deep sequencing data was defined as the immunodominant clone. CDR3 amino acid sequences were screened for sharing across subjects and compared with published repertoires and the VDJdb database. In-frame beta chains were kept once TCRdb had trimmed the public reads at Q25 with fastp and called clones with MiXCR. Each record represents a unique CDR3 protein, reported with the most common genes and DNA among its rows. It is TCRdb's table, rather than the study itself, that gives the V and J calls and clone size. In this sample the table shows about 210,000 distinct CDR3 sequences, around 32% of which occur a single time. Around 1.1% of the sample is held by the ten biggest clonotypes.

These data originate in a study of CD8+CD57+ T cells in acquired aplastic anemia (dated by TCRdb to 2016 to 2018). Regarding the study in general: Extracted DNA from sorted CD4+ and CD8+ cells averaged approximately 3 ug, ranging from roughly 0.17 to 30 ug. Healthy donor samples averaged roughly 9.8 million reads for CD4+ and 11 million to 12 million for CD8+ cells. Study-level results and caveats: About 30 CD8+ CDR3 sequences were found in both patients and controls but appeared to be highly expressed in patients and within the immunodominant clones of the patients. No significant difference in CD8+ Simpson's diversity was found between patients and healthy controls (P=0.060).

The origin of this receptor is a human donor in good health, serving as a control. The sample was sorted CD4+, CD8+, or CD8+CD57+ T cells (not recorded which) from PBMCs.

Read as DNA, the sequence is TGTGCCGGTAGTATATTCGGGACAGGGCGTTTCACTGAAGCTTTCTTT. Translated, it gives CAGSIFGTGRFTEAFF. The V and J segments used are TRBV19 and TRBJ1-1, and TRBD1 aligns with 9 junction nucleotides. The cysteine opens and the phenylalanine closes a CDR3 of 16 amino acids. Only the CDR3 part of the read is kept: 48 bases, read in frame from the first base. As encoded in the germline V gene (reference sequence), CDR1 is LNHDA while CDR2 is SQIVND. When the CDR3 is completed using the reference TRBV19 and TRBJ1-1 genes on either side, the full variable domain is DGGITQSPKYLFRKEGQNVTLSCEQNLNHDAMYWYRQDPGQGLRLIYYSQIVNDFQKGDIAEGYSVSREKKESFPLTVTSAQKNPTAFYLCAGSIFGTGRFTEAFFGQGTRLTVV.